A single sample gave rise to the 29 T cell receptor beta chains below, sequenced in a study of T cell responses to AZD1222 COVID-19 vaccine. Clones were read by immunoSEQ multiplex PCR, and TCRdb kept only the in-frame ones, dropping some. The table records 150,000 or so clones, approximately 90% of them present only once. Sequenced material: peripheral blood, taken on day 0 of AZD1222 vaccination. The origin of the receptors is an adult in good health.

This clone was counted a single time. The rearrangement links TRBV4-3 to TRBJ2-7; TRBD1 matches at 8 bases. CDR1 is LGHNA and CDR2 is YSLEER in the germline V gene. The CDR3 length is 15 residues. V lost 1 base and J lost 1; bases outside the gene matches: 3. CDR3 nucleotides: TGCGCCAGCAGCCAAGGACAGGGGCCTTCCTACGAGCAGTACTTC. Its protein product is CASSQGQGPSYEQYF.

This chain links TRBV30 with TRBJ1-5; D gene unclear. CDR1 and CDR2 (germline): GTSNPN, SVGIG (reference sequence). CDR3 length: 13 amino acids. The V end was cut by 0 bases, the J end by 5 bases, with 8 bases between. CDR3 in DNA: TGTGCCTGGAGTGTCGGACCGTATCAGCCCCAGCATTTT. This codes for CAWSVGPYQPQHF.

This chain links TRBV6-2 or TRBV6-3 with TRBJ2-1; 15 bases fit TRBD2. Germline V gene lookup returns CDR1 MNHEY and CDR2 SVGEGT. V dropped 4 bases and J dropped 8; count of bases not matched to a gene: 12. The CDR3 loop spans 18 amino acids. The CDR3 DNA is TGTGCCAGCAGTTTTGGGAGGACTAGCGGGAGGGCCGGCGATGAGCAGTTCTTC. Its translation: CASSFGRTSGRAGDEQFF.

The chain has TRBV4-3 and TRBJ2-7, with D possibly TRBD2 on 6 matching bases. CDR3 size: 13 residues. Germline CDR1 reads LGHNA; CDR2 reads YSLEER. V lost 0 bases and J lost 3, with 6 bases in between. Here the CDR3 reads CASSQEGGYEQYF. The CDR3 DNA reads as TGCGCCAGCAGCCAAGAGGGGGGCTACGAGCAGTACTTC.

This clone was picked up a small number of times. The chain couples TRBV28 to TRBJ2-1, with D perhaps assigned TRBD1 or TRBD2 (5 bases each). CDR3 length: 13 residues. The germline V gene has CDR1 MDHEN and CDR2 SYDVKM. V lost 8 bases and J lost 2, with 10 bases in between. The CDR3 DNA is TGTGCCAGCTCGGGACGACCCTACAATGAGCAGTTCTTC. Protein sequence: CASSGRPYNEQFF.

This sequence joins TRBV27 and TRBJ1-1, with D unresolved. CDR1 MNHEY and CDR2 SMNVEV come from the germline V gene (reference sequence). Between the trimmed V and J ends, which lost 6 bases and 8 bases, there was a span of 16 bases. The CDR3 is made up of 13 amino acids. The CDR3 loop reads CASSGVKGGEAFF. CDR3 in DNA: TGTGCCAGCAGCGGGGTAAAGGGAGGGGAAGCTTTCTTT.

CDR3 in amino acids: CASSQDMGGALPYEQYF. Written as DNA, the CDR3 is TGTGCCAGCAGCCAAGATATGGGGGGGGCCCTACCCTACGAGCAGTACTTC. This chain links TRBV14 with TRBJ2-7; D possibly corresponds to TRBD2 (7 bases). V was shortened by 0 bases and J by 2 bases, with 17 bases between the two germline ends. CDR1 and CDR2 (germline): SGHDN, FVKESK. The CDR3 loop spans 17 amino acids. Together with reference TRBV14 and TRBJ2-7, the CDR3 gives the full variable domain: EAGVTQFPSHSVIEKGQTVTLRCDPISGHDNLYWYRRVMGKEIKFLLHFVKESKQDESGMPNNRFLAERTGGTYSTLKVQPAELEDSGVYFCASSQDMGGALPYEQYFGPGTRLTVT.

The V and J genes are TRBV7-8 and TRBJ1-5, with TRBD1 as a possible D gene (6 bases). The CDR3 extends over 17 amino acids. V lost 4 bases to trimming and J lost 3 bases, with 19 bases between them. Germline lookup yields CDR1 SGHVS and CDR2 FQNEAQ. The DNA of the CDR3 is TGTGCCAGCAGCTGGGGGTGGGGGGGCTCCCCCAATCAGCCCCAGCATTTT. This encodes CASSWGWGGSPNQPQHF.

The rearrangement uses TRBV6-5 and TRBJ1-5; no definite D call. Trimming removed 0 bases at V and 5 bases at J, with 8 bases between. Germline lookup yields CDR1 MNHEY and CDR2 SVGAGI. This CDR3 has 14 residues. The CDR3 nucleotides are TGTGCCAGCAGTTACTCCGGTAGATATCAGCCCCAGCATTTT. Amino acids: CASSYSGRYQPQHF.

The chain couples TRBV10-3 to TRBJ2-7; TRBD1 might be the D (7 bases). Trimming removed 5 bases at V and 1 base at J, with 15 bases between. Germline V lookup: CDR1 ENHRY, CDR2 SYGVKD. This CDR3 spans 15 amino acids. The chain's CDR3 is CAISPGAGGSYEQYF. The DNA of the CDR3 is TGTGCCATCAGTCCGGGGGCAGGGGGATCCTACGAGCAGTACTTC.

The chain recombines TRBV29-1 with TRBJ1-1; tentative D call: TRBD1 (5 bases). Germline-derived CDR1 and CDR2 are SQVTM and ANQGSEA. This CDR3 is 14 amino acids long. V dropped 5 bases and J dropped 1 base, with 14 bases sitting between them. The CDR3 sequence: CSVFARTQNTEAFF. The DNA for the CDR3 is TGCAGCGTTTTTGCCCGGACACAGAACACTGAAGCTTTCTTT.

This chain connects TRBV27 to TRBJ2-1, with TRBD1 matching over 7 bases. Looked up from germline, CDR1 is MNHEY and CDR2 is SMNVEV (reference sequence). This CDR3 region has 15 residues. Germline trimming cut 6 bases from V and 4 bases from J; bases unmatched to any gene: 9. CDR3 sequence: CASSAGTASYNEQFF. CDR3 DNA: TGTGCCAGCAGCGCCGGGACAGCTTCTTACAATGAGCAGTTCTTC.

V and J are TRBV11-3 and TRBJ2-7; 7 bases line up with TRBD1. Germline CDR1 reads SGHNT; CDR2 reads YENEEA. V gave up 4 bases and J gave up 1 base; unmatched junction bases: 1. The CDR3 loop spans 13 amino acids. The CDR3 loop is CASSSDRSYEQYF. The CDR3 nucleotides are TGTGCCAGCAGCTCGGACAGGTCCTACGAGCAGTACTTC.

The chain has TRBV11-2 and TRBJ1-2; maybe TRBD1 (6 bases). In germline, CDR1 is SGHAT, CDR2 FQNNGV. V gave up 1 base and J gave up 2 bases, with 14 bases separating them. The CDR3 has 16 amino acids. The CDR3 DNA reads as TGTGCCAGCAGCTTAGGGCACAGGGCTTCGAACTATGGCTACACCTTC. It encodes CASSLGHRASNYGYTF.

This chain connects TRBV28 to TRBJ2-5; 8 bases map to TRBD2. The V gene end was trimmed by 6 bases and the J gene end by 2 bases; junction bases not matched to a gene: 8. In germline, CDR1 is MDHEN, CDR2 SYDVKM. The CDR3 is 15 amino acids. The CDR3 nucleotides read TGTGCCAGCAGCCGCCCCGGGAGGGGGCAAGAGACCCAGTACTTC. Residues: CASSRPGRGQETQYF. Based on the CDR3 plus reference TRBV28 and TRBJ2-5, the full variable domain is DVKVTQSSRYLVKRTGEKVFLECVQDMDHENMFWYRQDPGLGLRLIYFSYDVKMKEKGDIPEGYSVSREKKERFSLILESASTNQTSMYLCASSRPGRGQETQYFGPGTRLLVL.

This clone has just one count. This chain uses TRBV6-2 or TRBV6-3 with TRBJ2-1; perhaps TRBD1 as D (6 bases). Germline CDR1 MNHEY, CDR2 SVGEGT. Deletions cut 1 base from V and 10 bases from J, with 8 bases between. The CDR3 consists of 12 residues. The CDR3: CASSYWGQEQFF. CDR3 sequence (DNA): TGTGCCAGCAGTTACTGGGGGCAAGAGCAGTTCTTC.

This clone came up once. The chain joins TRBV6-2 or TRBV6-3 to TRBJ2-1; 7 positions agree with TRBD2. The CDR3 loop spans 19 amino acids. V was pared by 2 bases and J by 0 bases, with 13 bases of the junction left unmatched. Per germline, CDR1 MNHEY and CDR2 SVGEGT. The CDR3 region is CASSYVPAGLLSSYNEQFF. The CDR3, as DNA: TGTGCCAGCAGTTACGTCCCAGCGGGGCTCCTTAGCTCCTACAATGAGCAGTTCTTC.

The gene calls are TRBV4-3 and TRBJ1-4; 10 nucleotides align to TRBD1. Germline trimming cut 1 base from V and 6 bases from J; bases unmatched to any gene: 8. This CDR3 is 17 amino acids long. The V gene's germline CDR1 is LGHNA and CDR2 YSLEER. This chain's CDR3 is CASSQVIYGTGDEKLFF. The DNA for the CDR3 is TGCGCCAGCAGCCAAGTGATTTATGGGACAGGGGATGAAAAACTGTTTTTT.

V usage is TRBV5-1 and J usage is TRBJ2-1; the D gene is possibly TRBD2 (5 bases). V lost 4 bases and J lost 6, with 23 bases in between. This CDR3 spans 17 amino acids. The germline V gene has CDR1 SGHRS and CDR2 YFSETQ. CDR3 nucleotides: TGCGCCAGCAGCCCCCTCGTCTCCGGCCTAGGGAGCAATGAGCAGTTCTTC. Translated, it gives CASSPLVSGLGSNEQFF.

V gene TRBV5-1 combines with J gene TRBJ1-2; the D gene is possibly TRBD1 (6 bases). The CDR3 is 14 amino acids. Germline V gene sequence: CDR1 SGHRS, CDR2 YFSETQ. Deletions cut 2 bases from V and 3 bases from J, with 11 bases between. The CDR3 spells CASSFAPGDYGYTF. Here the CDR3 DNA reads TGCGCCAGCAGCTTCGCGCCAGGGGACTATGGCTACACCTTC.

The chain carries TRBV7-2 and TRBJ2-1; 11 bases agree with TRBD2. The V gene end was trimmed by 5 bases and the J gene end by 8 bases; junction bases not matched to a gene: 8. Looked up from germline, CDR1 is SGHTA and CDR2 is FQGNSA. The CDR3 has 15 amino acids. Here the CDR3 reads CASSVSGRAGDEQFF. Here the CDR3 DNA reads TGTGCCAGCAGCGTTAGCGGGAGGGCCGGGGATGAGCAGTTCTTC.

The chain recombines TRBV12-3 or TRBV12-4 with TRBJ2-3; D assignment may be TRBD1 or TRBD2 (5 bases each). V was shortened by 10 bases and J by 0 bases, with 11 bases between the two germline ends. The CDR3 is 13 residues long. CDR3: CATSGLSTDTQYF. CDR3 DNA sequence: TGTGCCACCTCGGGGCTTAGCACAGATACGCAGTATTTT.

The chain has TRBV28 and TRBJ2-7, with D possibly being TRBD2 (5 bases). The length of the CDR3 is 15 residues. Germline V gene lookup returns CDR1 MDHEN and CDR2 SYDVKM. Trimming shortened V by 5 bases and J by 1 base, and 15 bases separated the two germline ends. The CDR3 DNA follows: TGTGCCAGCAGTCCAGGACTGCCTAGGTCCTACGAGCAGTACTTC. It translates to CASSPGLPRSYEQYF.

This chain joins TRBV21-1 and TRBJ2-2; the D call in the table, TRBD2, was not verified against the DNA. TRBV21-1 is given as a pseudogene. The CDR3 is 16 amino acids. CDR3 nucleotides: TGTGCCAGCAGCGAAGGGACTAGCCCGAACACCGGGGAGCTGTTTTTT. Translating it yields CASSEGTSPNTGELFF.

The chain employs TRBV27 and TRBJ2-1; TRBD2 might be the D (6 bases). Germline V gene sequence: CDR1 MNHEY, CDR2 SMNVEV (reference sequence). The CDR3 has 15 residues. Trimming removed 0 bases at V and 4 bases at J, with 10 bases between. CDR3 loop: CASSLSGAGYNEQFF. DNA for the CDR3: TGTGCCAGCAGTTTATCGGGTGCGGGGTACAATGAGCAGTTCTTC.

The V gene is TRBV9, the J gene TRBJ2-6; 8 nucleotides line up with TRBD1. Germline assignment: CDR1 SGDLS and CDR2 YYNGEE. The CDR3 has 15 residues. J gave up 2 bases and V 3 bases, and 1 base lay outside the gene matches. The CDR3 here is CASSEQGAGANVLTF. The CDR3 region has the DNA TGTGCCAGCAGCGAACAGGGGGCTGGGGCCAACGTCCTGACTTTC.

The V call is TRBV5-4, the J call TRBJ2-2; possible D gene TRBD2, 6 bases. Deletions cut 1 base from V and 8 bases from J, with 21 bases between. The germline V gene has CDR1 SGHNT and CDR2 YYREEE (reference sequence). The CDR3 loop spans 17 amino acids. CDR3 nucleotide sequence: TGTGCCAGCAGCTTGAGGTCGGGAGCACGTCTATCAGGGGAGCTGTTTTTT. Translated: CASSLRSGARLSGELFF. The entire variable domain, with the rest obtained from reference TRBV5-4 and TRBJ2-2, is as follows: ETGVTQSPTHLIKTRGQQVTLRCSSQSGHNTVSWYQQALGQGPQFIFQYYREEENGRGNFPPRFSGLQFPNYSSELNVNALELDDSALYLCASSLRSGARLSGELFFGEGSRLTVL.

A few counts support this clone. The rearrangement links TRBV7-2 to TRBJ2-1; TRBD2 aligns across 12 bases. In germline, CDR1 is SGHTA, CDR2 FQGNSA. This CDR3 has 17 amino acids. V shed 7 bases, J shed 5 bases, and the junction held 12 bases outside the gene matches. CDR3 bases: TGTGCCAGCATCGCCTCCCTAGCGGGAGGGCCTCACAATGAGCAGTTCTTC. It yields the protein CASIASLAGGPHNEQFF.

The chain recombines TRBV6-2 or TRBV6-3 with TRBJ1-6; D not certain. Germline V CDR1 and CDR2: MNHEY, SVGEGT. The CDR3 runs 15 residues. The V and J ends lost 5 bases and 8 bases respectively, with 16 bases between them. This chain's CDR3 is CASSLSGSPDSPLHF. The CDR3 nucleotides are TGTGCCAGCAGTCTATCGGGATCGCCGGATTCACCCCTCCACTTT.